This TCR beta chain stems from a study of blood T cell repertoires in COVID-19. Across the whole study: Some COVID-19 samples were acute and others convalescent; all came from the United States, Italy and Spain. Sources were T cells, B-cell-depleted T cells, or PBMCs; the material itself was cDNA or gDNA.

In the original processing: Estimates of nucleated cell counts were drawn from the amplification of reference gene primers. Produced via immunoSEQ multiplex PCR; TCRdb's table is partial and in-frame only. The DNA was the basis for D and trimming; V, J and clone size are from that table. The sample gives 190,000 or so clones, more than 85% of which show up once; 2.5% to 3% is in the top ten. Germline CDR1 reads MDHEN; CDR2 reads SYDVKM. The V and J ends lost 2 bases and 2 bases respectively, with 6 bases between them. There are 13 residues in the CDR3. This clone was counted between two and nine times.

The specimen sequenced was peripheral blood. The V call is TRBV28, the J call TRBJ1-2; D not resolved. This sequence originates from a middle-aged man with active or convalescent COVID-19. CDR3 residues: CASSLVVNYGYTF. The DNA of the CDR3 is TGTGCCAGCAGTTTAGTAGTAAACTATGGCTACACCTTC.